Listed here are 15 T cell receptor beta chains from one sample, sequenced in a study of CD8 T cells in Susac syndrome. RNA in amounts of roughly 0.5 to 1 ug was reverse transcribed with random hexamers. Each CDR3 protein is one row after TCRdb ran MiXCR on the immunoSEQ multiplex PCR reads. Of around 150,000 distinct CDR3 sequences listed, roughly 95% were seen once; the top ten hold over 0.1%. The sequenced sample was CD4+ T cells from PBMCs. Receptors were obtained from a human donor with multiple sclerosis.

This chain uses TRBV24-1 with TRBJ1-3, with D possibly TRBD1 on 5 matching bases. This CDR3 has 15 amino acids. Germline V CDR1 and CDR2: KGHDR, SFDVKD. The ends were cut back, 4 bases at V and 2 bases at J, with 11 bases in the middle. The CDR3 DNA reads TGTGCCACCAGTGACCCAGACAGAGCTGGAAACACCATATATTTT. Translating it yields CATSDPDRAGNTIYF.

Concerning this clonotype itself: A read error may produce the germline difference seen at one junction end. The chain employs TRBV29-1 and TRBJ2-3; 11 bases fit TRBD1. The length of the CDR3 is 14 residues. CDR1 and CDR2 (germline): SQVTM, ANQGSEA. The chain's CDR3 is CSVEGQGAGDTQYF. In nucleotides, the CDR3 is TGCAGCGTCGAAGGACAGGGGGCGGGAGATACGCAGTATTTT.

The chain uses TRBV3-1 and TRBJ1-1; the D gene is possibly TRBD1 (5 bases). The V gene's germline CDR1 is LGHDT and CDR2 YNNKEL (reference sequence). The CDR3 has 13 residues. The germline V and J ends were trimmed by 4 bases and 5 bases, with 11 bases remaining between them. In nucleotides, the CDR3 is TGTGCCAGCAGCCCCAGGGTGGCGACTGAAGCTTTCTTT. This sequence encodes CASSPRVATEAFF.

This clonotype was counted a single time. This sequence joins TRBV6-5 and TRBJ1-2; D uncertain. The V end lost 5 bases, the J end lost 0 bases, and 7 bases lay between the germline ends. The CDR3 contains 13 residues. The germline V gene encodes CDR1 MNHEY and CDR2 SVGAGI. The DNA for the CDR3 is TGTGCCAGCAGTCCCCCAACTAACTATGGCTACACCTTC. Protein product: CASSPPTNYGYTF.

In its sample, this clonotype was seen once. The chain recombines TRBV9 with TRBJ2-7, with TRBD1 identical over 10 bases. V lost 3 bases and J lost 5; bases outside the gene matches: 8. Germline V gives CDR1 SGDLS, CDR2 YYNGEE. This CDR3 has 15 residues. CDR3 region: CASSARGQGRNEQYF. CDR3 bases: TGTGCCAGCAGCGCACGGGGACAGGGGAGAAACGAGCAGTACTTC.

The chain links TRBV2 to TRBJ1-2; no clear D. The CDR3 is made up of 14 amino acids. Deletions cut 7 bases from V and 3 bases from J, with 15 bases between. Germline CDR1 is SNHLY and CDR2 is FYNNEI. The CDR3 is CASTRRRTDYGYTF. CDR3 bases: TGTGCCAGCACCCGACGAAGGACGGACTATGGCTACACCTTC.

This clonotype was detected once. The chain is built from TRBV29-1 and TRBJ2-2; 7 bases fit TRBD1. The junction had 11 bases not matched to a gene; V was cut back by 4 bases and J by 6 bases. CDR3 length: 15 amino acids. The germline CDR1 and CDR2 sequences are SQVTM and ANQGSEA. CDR3 protein: CSVGTGQIFPGELFF. The CDR3 nucleotides read TGCAGCGTTGGGACAGGACAGATTTTTCCCGGGGAGCTGTTTTTT.

This clonotype has only one observation. The V and J genes are TRBV4-1 and TRBJ2-3; 10 bases map to TRBD2. Germline V gene lookup returns CDR1 MGHRA and CDR2 YSYEKL. V lost 0 bases and J lost 3; bases outside the gene matches: 6. The CDR3 contains 17 residues. The CDR3 here is CASSQDGAGGPTDTQYF. The CDR3 coding sequence is TGCGCCAGCAGCCAAGACGGAGCGGGAGGGCCAACAGATACGCAGTATTTT.

The chain combines TRBV19 with TRBJ2-1; D is unclear. V lost 5 bases, J lost 0 bases, and 14 bases lay in between. Germline V lookup: CDR1 LNHDA, CDR2 SQIVND (reference sequence). CDR3 length: 16 amino acids. This chain's CDR3 is CASSVRTTSSYNEQFF. The CDR3 nucleotides are TGTGCCAGTAGTGTCCGTACCACGAGCTCCTACAATGAGCAGTTCTTC.

This chain links TRBV28 with TRBJ1-5; D is uncertain. Germline assignment: CDR1 MDHEN and CDR2 SYDVKM. The CDR3 has 13 amino acids. The ends were cut back, 7 bases at V and 9 bases at J, with 16 bases in the middle. In DNA, the CDR3 is TGTGCCAGCACCTCATCGGCGGCCGGGCCCCAGCATTTT. This sequence encodes CASTSSAAGPQHF.

Here the CDR3 reads CASRGTPRNHQPQHF. For the CDR3, the DNA is TGCGCCAGCAGAGGGACCCCTCGGAACCATCAGCCCCAGCATTTT. The chain is built from TRBV23-1 and TRBJ1-5; possible D gene TRBD1, 5 bases. TRBV23-1 is sorted into the ORF group, with uncertain function. Trimming removed 6 bases at V and 5 bases at J, with 17 bases between. The CDR3 totals 15 residues.

The CDR3 loop reads CASSQVPGTGGLYEQYF. The CDR3 coding sequence is TGTGCCAGCAGCCAAGTCCCCGGGACAGGGGGGCTCTACGAGCAGTACTTC. The V call is TRBV4-2, the J call TRBJ2-7, with 11 bases identical to TRBD1. Germline CDR1 LGHNA, CDR2 YNFKEQ. This CDR3 contains 17 residues. V gave up 1 base and J gave up 3 bases; unmatched junction bases: 8.

V gene TRBV28 combines with J gene TRBJ2-5; no reliable D call. V lost 5 bases to trimming and J lost 5 bases, with 6 bases between them. This CDR3 contains 11 residues. CDR1 and CDR2 from the germline V gene are MDHEN and SYDVKM. CDR3 DNA sequence: TGTGCCAGCAGTCACGAGGAGACCCAGTACTTC. Translated: CASSHEETQYF.

The chain couples TRBV24-1 to TRBJ2-1; TRBD2 agrees at 10 bases. V dropped 3 bases and J dropped 4; count of bases not matched to a gene: 11. This CDR3 contains 18 residues. From germline, CDR1 is KGHDR and CDR2 SFDVKD. The CDR3 here is CATSDSRWTSGFYNEQFF. The DNA for the CDR3 is TGTGCCACCAGTGATAGCCGTTGGACTAGCGGCTTTTACAATGAGCAGTTCTTC.

V usage is TRBV30 and J usage is TRBJ2-3; 8 positions agree with TRBD2. After removal of 7 bases from V and 7 bases from J, the junction contained 10 bases not matched to a gene. The CDR3 runs to 13 residues. Germline V gives CDR1 GTSNPN, CDR2 SVGIG (reference sequence). The CDR3 region is CASIRGGRNTQYF. As DNA, the CDR3 is TGTGCCTCGATACGGGGGGGCAGGAATACGCAGTATTTT. The entire variable domain, with the rest obtained from reference TRBV30 and TRBJ2-3, is as follows: SQTIHQWPATLVQPVGSPLSLECTVEGTSNPNLYWYRQAAGRGLQLLFYSVGIGQISSEVPQNLSASRPQDRQFILSSKKLLLSDSGFYLCASIRGGRNTQYFGPGTRLTVL.